This record looks at one T cell receptor beta chain sequence and its context. The source of the sample is a study of radiotherapy plus CTLA-4 blockade in lung cancer. Overall study context: Across the patients, objective responses occurred in about 19%, and disease control in 31%.

This table comes from immunoSEQ multiplex PCR, and its TCRdb copy is limited to in-frame clones, with some not included. The table lists 95,000 to 150,000 clones, 85% to 90% of them singletons. Looked up from germline, CDR1 is SNHLY and CDR2 is FYNNEI. The V segment lost 7 bases and the J segment 1 base; nucleotides outside the gene matches: 10. The length of the CDR3 is 16 residues. The sequence came from a human donor with non-small cell lung cancer that progressed on radiotherapy plus ipilimumab. This chain joins TRBV2 and TRBJ2-3, with 8 nucleotides matching TRBD2. The sample was peripheral blood, taken from a patient treated with radiotherapy plus ipilimumab. Here the CDR3 DNA reads TGTGCCAGCACGATCGTTCGAGCGGGAGGCACAGATACGCAGTATTTT. It translates to CASTIVRAGGTDTQYF. Full variable domain (outside the CDR3, taken from reference TRBV2 and TRBJ2-3): EPEVTQTPSHQVTQMGQEVILRCVPISNHLYFYWYRQILGQKVEFLVSFYNNEISEKSEIFDDQFSVERPDGSNFTLKIRSTKLEDSAMYFCASTIVRAGGTDTQYFGPGTRLTVL.